This entry is about one TCR beta chain. Its antigen is unknown. Alongside a J-beta primer mix, a sample-barcoded 5' primer served in a second PCR lasting about 7 to 11 cycles. All cDNA molecules were each tagged by a template-switch adaptor with 12 random nucleotides. TCRdb reanalysed the 5' RACE reads using MiXCR and keeps one entry per CDR3 protein. Of about 1.8 million distinct CDR3 sequences in the sample, about 50% are singletons; the top ten hold less than 2.5%. These data are taken from a study of blood T cells in healthy people across ages. This CDR3 is 16 amino acids long. Looked up from germline, CDR1 is MNHNY and CDR2 is SVGAGI (reference sequence). V shed 6 bases, J shed 2 bases, and the junction held 9 bases outside the gene matches. Study outcomes and limitations: Getting older went along with TCR beta diversity per million T cells dropping roughly linearly. Expanded clonotype changes were possibly confounded by unknown donor CMV status.

Sequenced material: blood. The chain uses TRBV6-6 and TRBJ2-1; 8 bases agree with TRBD1. The TCR originated in a woman aged 40 to 49 in good health. The CDR3 DNA is TGTGCCAGCAGCCCGTCCGGGACAGGCGCCTACAATGAGCAGTTCTTC. It is translated as CASSPSGTGAYNEQFF.